The rows below give T cell receptor beta chains drawn from one sample of a study of blood T cell repertoires in COVID-19. Here immunoSEQ multiplex PCR was the method, and the copy in TCRdb shows in-frame clones only, minus some. This sample has about 250,000 clones, with approximately 88% found just once. Material: PBMCs or T cells enriched from blood (not recorded which). The receptors come from a woman in her 40s who had been exposed to COVID-19. Each CDR3 is given with its conserved first and last residue. The order of the fields is V gene, J gene, D gene, clone size, CDR3 length, CDR3 protein, CDR3 DNA. D genes are given only for firm matches. Clone size is not always given. Where it is, it says once, few, many or a class for expanded clones.

V gene: TRBV5-1; J gene: TRBJ1-4; D gene: NA; clone size: once; CDR3 length: 12; CDR3 protein: CASSSRGEKLFF; CDR3 DNA: TGTGCCAGCAGCTCCCGGGGTGAAAAACTGTTTTTT
V gene: TRBV9; J gene: TRBJ1-3; D gene: TRBD1; clone size: NA; CDR3 length: 16; CDR3 protein: CASSVGTGGLGNTIYF; CDR3 DNA: TGTGCCAGCAGCGTAGGGACAGGGGGCTTGGGAAACACCATATATTTT
V gene: TRBV6-5; J gene: TRBJ1-2; D gene: NA; clone size: NA; CDR3 length: 13; CDR3 protein: CASSPQSNYGYTF; CDR3 DNA: TGTGCCAGCAGTCCACAGTCTAACTATGGCTACACCTTC
V gene: TRBV29-1; J gene: TRBJ2-5; D gene: TRBD1; clone size: NA; CDR3 length: 14; CDR3 protein: CSVVQGSGQETQYF; CDR3 DNA: TGCAGCGTTGTACAGGGGAGCGGCCAAGAGACCCAGTACTTC
V gene: TRBV30; J gene: TRBJ1-2; D gene: TRBD1; clone size: few; CDR3 length: 11; CDR3 protein: CAINRGGGYTF; CDR3 DNA: TGTGCCATCAACAGGGGGGGTGGCTACACCTTC
V gene: TRBV19; J gene: TRBJ1-2; D gene: NA; clone size: NA; CDR3 length: 14; CDR3 protein: CASSIGQPNYGYTF; CDR3 DNA: TGTGCCAGTAGTATCGGACAACCTAACTATGGCTACACCTTC
V gene: TRBV6-4; J gene: TRBJ2-3; D gene: TRBD1; clone size: NA; CDR3 length: 16; CDR3 protein: CASSAGTGGSTDTQYF; CDR3 DNA: TGTGCCAGCAGTGCCGGGACAGGGGGCAGCACAGATACGCAGTATTTT
V gene: TRBV9; J gene: TRBJ1-4; D gene: TRBD1; clone size: NA; CDR3 length: 16; CDR3 protein: CASSGPPWTGTEKLFF; CDR3 DNA: TGTGCCAGCAGCGGACCCCCGTGGACAGGGACTGAAAAACTGTTTTTT
V gene: TRBV28; J gene: TRBJ1-2; D gene: NA; clone size: once; CDR3 length: 15; CDR3 protein: CASSLPVGGLTGYTF; CDR3 DNA: TGTGCCAGCAGCCTACCCGTGGGGGGACTAACTGGCTACACCTTC
V gene: TRBV27; J gene: TRBJ2-1; D gene: NA; clone size: NA; CDR3 length: 16; CDR3 protein: CASRSLNGALYNEQFF; CDR3 DNA: TGTGCCAGCCGCTCGCTAAACGGTGCCCTCTACAATGAGCAGTTCTTC
V gene: TRBV9; J gene: TRBJ2-1; D gene: NA; clone size: NA; CDR3 length: 15; CDR3 protein: CASSPPGRVWHEQFF; CDR3 DNA: TGTGCCAGCAGCCCCCCGGGCAGGGTATGGCATGAGCAGTTCTTC
V gene: TRBV27; J gene: TRBJ1-2; D gene: NA; clone size: NA; CDR3 length: 14; CDR3 protein: CASTNSGGEGGYTF; CDR3 DNA: TGTGCCAGCACCAACTCCGGGGGGGAGGGTGGCTACACCTTC
V gene: TRBV6-2/TRBV6-3; J gene: TRBJ1-4; D gene: NA; clone size: once; CDR3 length: 13; CDR3 protein: CASSYVSNEKLFF; CDR3 DNA: TGTGCCAGCAGTTACGTCTCTAATGAAAAACTGTTTTTT
V gene: TRBV7-8; J gene: TRBJ1-5; D gene: NA; clone size: NA; CDR3 length: 22; CDR3 protein: CASSRSFRGGPKPLYSNQPQHF; CDR3 DNA: TGTGCCAGCAGCCGCTCTTTCAGGGGTGGACCAAAACCCCTATATAGCAATCAGCCCCAGCATTTT
V gene: TRBV6-5; J gene: TRBJ1-2; D gene: NA; clone size: NA; CDR3 length: 15; CDR3 protein: CASRSQGPIYYGYTF; CDR3 DNA: TGTGCCAGCAGATCACAGGGACCGATATACTATGGCTACACCTTC
V gene: TRBV9; J gene: TRBJ2-7; D gene: NA; clone size: NA; CDR3 length: 13; CDR3 protein: CASSDPQGHEQYF; CDR3 DNA: TGTGCCAGCAGCGATCCGCAGGGCCACGAGCAGTACTTC
V gene: TRBV7-8; J gene: TRBJ1-5; D gene: NA; clone size: NA; CDR3 length: 14; CDR3 protein: CASSLESGVQPQHF; CDR3 DNA: TGTGCCAGCAGCTTAGAGTCAGGGGTCCAGCCCCAGCATTTT
V gene: TRBV7-9; J gene: TRBJ2-3; D gene: TRBD2; clone size: once; CDR3 length: 13; CDR3 protein: CAVTGTTPDTQYF; CDR3 DNA: TGTGCCGTGACCGGGACTACGCCAGATACGCAGTATTTT